This T cell receptor (beta chain) was retrieved from a study of blood T cell repertoires in COVID-19. For the study at large: Sources were T cells, B-cell-depleted T cells, or PBMCs; the material itself was cDNA or gDNA.

Repertoires were generated with immunoSEQ multiplex PCR, while TCRdb's copy carries only in-frame clones and drops some. The data contain fewer than 45,000 clones, approximately 80% of them singletons. Looked up from germline, CDR1 is MNHEY and CDR2 is SVGEGT. CDR3 size: 16 residues. The V and J ends lost 6 bases and 3 bases, in that order; junction bases with no gene match: 12. The V and J genes are TRBV6-2 or TRBV6-3 and TRBJ1-2, with 8 nucleotides matching TRBD1. Sequenced input: peripheral blood. This sequence was found in a human donor in a cohort sampled during active COVID-19. CDR3: CASSRTGRGNYYGYTF. The CDR3 DNA follows: TGTGCCAGCAGCAGGACAGGGCGTGGAAATTACTATGGCTACACCTTC.